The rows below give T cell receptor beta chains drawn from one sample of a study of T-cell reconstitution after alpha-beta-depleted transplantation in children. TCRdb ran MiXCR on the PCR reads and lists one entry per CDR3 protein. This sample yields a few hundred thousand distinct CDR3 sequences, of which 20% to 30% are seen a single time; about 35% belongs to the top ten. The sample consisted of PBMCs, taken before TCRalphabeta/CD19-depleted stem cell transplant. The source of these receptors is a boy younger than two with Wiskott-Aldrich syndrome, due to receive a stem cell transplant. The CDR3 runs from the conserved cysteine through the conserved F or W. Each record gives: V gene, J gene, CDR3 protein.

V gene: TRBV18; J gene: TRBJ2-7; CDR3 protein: CASSDLEEQYF
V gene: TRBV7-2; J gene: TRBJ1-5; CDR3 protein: CASSTADGPQHF
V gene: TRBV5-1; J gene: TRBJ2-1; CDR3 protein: CASSSREGPYNEQFF
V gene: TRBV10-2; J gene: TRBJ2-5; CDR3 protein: CASSERGLGETQYF
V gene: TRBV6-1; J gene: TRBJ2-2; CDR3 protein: CASSPSGRASGELFF
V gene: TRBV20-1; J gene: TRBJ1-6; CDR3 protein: CSASAQAKYPLHF
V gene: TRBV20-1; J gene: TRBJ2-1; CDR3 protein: CSASPGLVENEQFF
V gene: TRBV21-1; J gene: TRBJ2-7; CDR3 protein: CASSKDRVTYEQYF
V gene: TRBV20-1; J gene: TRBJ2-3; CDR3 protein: CSASPLPDTQYF
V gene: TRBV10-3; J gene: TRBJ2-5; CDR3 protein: CAIAAGTPAETQYF
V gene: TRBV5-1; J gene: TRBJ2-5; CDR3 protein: CASSLAGFQETQYF
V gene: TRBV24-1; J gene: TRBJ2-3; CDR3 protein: CATSDWTSGRASTDTQYF
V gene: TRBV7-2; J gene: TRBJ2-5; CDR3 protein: CASSLKTGDLKETQYF
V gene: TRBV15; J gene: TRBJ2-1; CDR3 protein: CATQGLAGGSSYNEQFF
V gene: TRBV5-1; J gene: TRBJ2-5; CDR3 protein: CASSLNLGGQETQYF
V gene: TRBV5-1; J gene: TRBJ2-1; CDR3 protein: CASRLGGTAYNEQFF
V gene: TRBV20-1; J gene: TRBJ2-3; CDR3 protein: CSARRQGMNTQYF
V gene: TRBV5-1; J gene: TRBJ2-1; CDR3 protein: CASSSPLMGGSYNEQFF
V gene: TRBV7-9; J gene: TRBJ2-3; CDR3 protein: CASSLEGGAVDTQYF
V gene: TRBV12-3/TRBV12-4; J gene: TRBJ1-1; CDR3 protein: CASSHPQGRNTEAFF
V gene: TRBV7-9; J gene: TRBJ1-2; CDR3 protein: CASSSVGSYGYTF
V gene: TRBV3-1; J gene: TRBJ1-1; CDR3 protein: CASSHRTGGEAFF
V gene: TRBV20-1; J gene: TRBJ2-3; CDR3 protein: CSARDRQRTDTQYF
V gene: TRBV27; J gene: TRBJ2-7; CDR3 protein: CASSLRTDPGYEQYF
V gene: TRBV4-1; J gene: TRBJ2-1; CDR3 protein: CASSQTIGGGYNEQFF
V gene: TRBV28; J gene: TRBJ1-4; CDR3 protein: CASSLRPGPNEKLFF
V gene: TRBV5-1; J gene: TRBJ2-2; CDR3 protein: CASKRTFSGGSNTGELFF
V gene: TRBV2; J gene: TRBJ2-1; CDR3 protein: CASSEAYSRRVYNEQFF
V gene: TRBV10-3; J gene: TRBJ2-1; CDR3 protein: CAISESIGSSYNEQFF
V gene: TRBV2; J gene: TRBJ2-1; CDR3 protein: CASSGGGINNEQFF
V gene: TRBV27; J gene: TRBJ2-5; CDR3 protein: CASRRAGGYQETQYF
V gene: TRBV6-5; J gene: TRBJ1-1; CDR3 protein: CASRPGLNTEAFF
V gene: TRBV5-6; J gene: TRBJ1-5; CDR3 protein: CASSLRDSRNQPQHF
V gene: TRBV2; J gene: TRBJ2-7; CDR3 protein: CASSALAGGGEQYF
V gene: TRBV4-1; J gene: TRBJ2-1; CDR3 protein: CASSQDRPGTSGFSSYNEQFF
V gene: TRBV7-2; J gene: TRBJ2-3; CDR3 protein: CASSLIRSSSTDTQYF
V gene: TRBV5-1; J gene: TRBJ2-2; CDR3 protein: CASSLGLAIGELFF
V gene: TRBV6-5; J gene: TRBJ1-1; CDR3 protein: CASSYSPQVWGEAFF